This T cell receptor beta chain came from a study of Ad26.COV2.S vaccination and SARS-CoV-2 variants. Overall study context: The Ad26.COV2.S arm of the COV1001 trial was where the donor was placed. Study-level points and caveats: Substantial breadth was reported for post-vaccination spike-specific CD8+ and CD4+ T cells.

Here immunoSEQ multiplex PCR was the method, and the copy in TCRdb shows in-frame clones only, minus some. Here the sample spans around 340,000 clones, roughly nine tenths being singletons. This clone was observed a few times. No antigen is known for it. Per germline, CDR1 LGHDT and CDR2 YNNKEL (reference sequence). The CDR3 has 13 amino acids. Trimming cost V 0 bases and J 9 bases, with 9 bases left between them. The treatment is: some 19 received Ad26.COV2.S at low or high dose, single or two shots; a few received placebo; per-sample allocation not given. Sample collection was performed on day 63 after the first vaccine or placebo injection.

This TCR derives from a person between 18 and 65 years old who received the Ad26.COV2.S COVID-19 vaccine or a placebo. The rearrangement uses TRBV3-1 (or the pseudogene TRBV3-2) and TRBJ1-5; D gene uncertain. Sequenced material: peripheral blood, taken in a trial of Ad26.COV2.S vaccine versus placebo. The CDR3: CASSQDPDLPQHF. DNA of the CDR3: TGTGCCAGCAGCCAAGATCCGGACCTGCCCCAGCATTTT.